This T cell receptor beta chain was sequenced in a study of CD8 T cells in ankylosing spondylitis. Findings and limits, study-wide: In reactive arthritis synovial fluid and blood, some motif variants had been reported before.

J gave up 0 bases and V 3 bases, and 12 bases lay outside the gene matches. The CDR3 loop spans 20 amino acids. Germline V gene data show CDR1 as SGDLS and CDR2 as YYNGEE. TCRdb re-called the 5' RACE reads with MiXCR, one entry per CDR3 protein. The profile covers around 32,000 distinct CDR3 sequences, with about 7.8% appearing a single time and roughly a tenth taken by the ten largest. This clonotype was detected ten times or more. Its target is not known. Sequenced: blood, either unsorted or a sorted T cell fraction (not recorded which). The TCR comes from a male donor with ankylosing spondylitis or in good health (not recorded which). The chain couples TRBV9 to TRBJ2-1, with TRBD2 matching 13 bases. CDR3 nucleotide sequence: TGTGCCAGCAGCGCCAGACTAGCGGGAGGTCCCCATAGCTCCTACAATGAGCAGTTCTTC. Translated, it gives CASSARLAGGPHSSYNEQFF.